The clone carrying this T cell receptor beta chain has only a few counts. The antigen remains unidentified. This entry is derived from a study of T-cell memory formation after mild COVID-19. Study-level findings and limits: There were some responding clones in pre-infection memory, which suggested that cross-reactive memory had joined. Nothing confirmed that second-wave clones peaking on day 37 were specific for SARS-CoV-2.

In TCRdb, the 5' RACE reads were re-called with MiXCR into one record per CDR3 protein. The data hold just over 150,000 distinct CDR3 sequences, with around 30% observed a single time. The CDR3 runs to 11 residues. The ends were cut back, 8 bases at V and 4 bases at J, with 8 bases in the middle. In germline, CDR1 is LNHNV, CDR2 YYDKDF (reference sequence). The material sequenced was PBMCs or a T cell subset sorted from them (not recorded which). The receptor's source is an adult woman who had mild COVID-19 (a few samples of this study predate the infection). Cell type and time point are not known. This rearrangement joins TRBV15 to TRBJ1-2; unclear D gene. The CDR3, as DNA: TGTGCCACCGCCAGTGGCTATGGCTACACCTTC. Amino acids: CATASGYGYTF.